This T cell receptor beta chain was observed in a study of blood T cell repertoires in COVID-19. Trimming left V 2 bases short and J 4 bases short, with 14 bases between. The CDR3 consists of 16 residues. Germline V lookup: CDR1 SEHNR, CDR2 FQNEAQ (reference sequence). TCRdb keeps only in-frame clones here, not all; method: immunoSEQ multiplex PCR. Counted here are 98,000 or so clones, around 90% occurring once; the ten biggest clones make up 4.5% to 5.5%. The receptor was derived from a human donor in a cohort sampled during active COVID-19. The rearrangement joins TRBV7-9 to TRBJ2-2, with D possibly matching TRBD1 (5 bases). Sequencing input: peripheral blood. CDR3 DNA: TGTGCCAGCAGCTTAAGGGCAGGGTATGTCACCGGGGAGCTGTTTTTT. This encodes CASSLRAGYVTGELFF. Drawing the rest from reference TRBV7-9 and TRBJ2-2, the complete variable domain is DTGVSQNPRHKITKRGQNVTFRCDPISEHNRLYWYRQTLGQGPEFLTYFQNEAQLEKSRLLSDRFSAERPKGSFSTLEIQRTEQGDSAMYLCASSLRAGYVTGELFFGEGSRLTVL.